These 10 T cell receptor beta chains originate from one sample sequenced in a study of identical twins. TCRdb passed the 5' RACE reads through MiXCR, listing each CDR3 protein once. The sample holds 200,000 to 250,000 distinct CDR3 sequences, 6% to 8% seen once. The same data also went into a second study, on yellow fever vaccine responses in identical twins.

The sequenced sample was CD8+ T cells sorted from blood. The receptor set was obtained from a young woman in good health.

This clonotype was seen more than once but under ten times. The V call is TRBV9, the J call TRBJ1-1; the D gene is possibly TRBD1 (6 bases). Per the germline V gene, CDR1 is SGDLS and CDR2 is YYNGEE. Trimming took 6 bases from V and 2 from J, leaving 14 bases between them. The CDR3 sequence is 14 residues long. The CDR3 region has the DNA TGTGCCAGCACCAAAGGGGGGGACAACACTGAAGCTTTCTTT. Protein product: CASTKGGDNTEAFF.

This clonotype was observed a handful of times. The V and J genes are TRBV4-1 and TRBJ2-1, with D perhaps TRBD1 (5 bases). Germline CDR1 reads MGHRA; CDR2 reads YSYEKL. The CDR3 loop spans 17 amino acids. V gave up 0 bases and J gave up 1 base, with 13 bases separating them. The chain's CDR3 is CASSQDQGRASYNEQFF. Here the CDR3 DNA reads TGCGCCAGCAGCCAAGATCAAGGCAGGGCATCCTACAATGAGCAGTTCTTC.

This clonotype has at least ten counts. The rearrangement links TRBV20-1 to TRBJ2-7; no clear D. Deletions cut 2 bases from V and 0 bases from J, with 11 bases between. Germline V gives CDR1 DFQATT, CDR2 SNEGSKA (reference sequence). This CDR3 region has 14 residues. CDR3 DNA sequence: TGCAGTGCTAGATCAGGCTTGAGCTCCTACGAGCAGTACTTC. It specifies CSARSGLSSYEQYF.

This clonotype appeared a few times. The chain joins TRBV5-1 to TRBJ1-1; D is unclear. From germline, CDR1 is SGHRS and CDR2 YFSETQ. CDR3 length equals 15 residues. The germline V and J ends were trimmed by 0 bases and 2 bases, with 11 bases remaining between them. Here the CDR3 DNA reads TGCGCCAGCAGCTTGGTGCCAGACACTAACACTGAAGCTTTCTTT. Its protein product is CASSLVPDTNTEAFF. Looking up the rest from reference TRBV5-1 and TRBJ1-1 gives the full variable domain: KAGVTQTPRYLIKTRGQQVTLSCSPISGHRSVSWYQQTPGQGLQFLFEYFSETQRNKGNFPGRFSGRQFSNSRSEMNVSTLELGDSALYLCASSLVPDTNTEAFFGQGTRLTVV.

This clonotype was recorded many times. The chain is built from TRBV5-1 and TRBJ2-1; D may be TRBD2 (5 bases). Trimming took off 2 bases at V and 4 bases at J, with 10 bases between the two ends. Germline V gene lookup returns CDR1 SGHRS and CDR2 YFSETQ. This CDR3 comprises 14 residues. The CDR3 region is CASSLAVLYNEQFF. In DNA, the CDR3 is TGCGCCAGCAGCTTAGCGGTCCTATACAATGAGCAGTTCTTC.

The CDR3, as DNA: TGTGCCACCAGTGGGAAGAGACCGACAGGGTTCGAGGGGGCTGAGCAGTTCTTC. Encoded protein: CATSGKRPTGFEGAEQFF. This sequence joins TRBV24-1 and TRBJ2-1; TRBD1 matches 7 bases. Germline V gene data show CDR1 as KGHDR and CDR2 as SFDVKD. V lost 5 bases and J lost 9; bases outside the gene matches: 21. The CDR3 spans 18 residues.

Of note for this clonotype: A junction end diverges from the germline sequence, so it may reflect a read error. CDR3 DNA: TGTGCCAGCAGCCTATGGGCGGGTGGTGGCTACAATGGGCAGTTCTTC. This sequence encodes CASSLWAGGGYNGQFF. The rearrangement joins TRBV7-6 to TRBJ2-1; D perhaps matches TRBD2 (5 bases). This CDR3 has 16 residues. CDR1 SGHVS and CDR2 FNYEAQ come from the germline V gene.

The gene calls are TRBV20-1 and TRBJ2-3, with D possibly being TRBD1 or TRBD2 (6 bases each). Germline V gene data show CDR1 as DFQATT and CDR2 as SNEGSKA (reference sequence). The V and J ends lost 6 bases and 4 bases respectively, with 26 bases between them. This CDR3 is 17 amino acids long. The chain's CDR3 is CSASDDTGRHRADTQYF. In DNA form, the CDR3 reads TGCAGTGCGAGCGACGACACAGGGAGGCACAGGGCAGATACGCAGTATTTT.

This clonotype has only a few counts. The rearrangement joins TRBV12-3 or TRBV12-4 to TRBJ2-1; 7 nucleotides line up with TRBD1. The CDR3 loop spans 16 amino acids. V lost 6 bases to trimming and J lost 6 bases; unmatched junction nucleotides: 14. As DNA, the CDR3 is TGTGCCAGCAGACCAGCCGGGACAGAGGTCTTCAATGAGCAGTTCTTC. This gives the protein CASRPAGTEVFNEQFF.

The V gene is TRBV6-2 or TRBV6-3, the J gene TRBJ2-1; 14 nucleotides agree with TRBD2. The V gene end was trimmed by 5 bases and the J gene end by 3 bases; junction bases not matched to a gene: 15. The CDR3 consists of 20 residues. Germline V lookup: CDR1 MNHEY, CDR2 SVGEGT. In nucleotides, the CDR3 is TGTGCCAGCAGTACGGGACTAGCGGGGGACCCTCTATCATTCTACAATGAGCAGTTCTTC. Encoded protein: CASSTGLAGDPLSFYNEQFF.